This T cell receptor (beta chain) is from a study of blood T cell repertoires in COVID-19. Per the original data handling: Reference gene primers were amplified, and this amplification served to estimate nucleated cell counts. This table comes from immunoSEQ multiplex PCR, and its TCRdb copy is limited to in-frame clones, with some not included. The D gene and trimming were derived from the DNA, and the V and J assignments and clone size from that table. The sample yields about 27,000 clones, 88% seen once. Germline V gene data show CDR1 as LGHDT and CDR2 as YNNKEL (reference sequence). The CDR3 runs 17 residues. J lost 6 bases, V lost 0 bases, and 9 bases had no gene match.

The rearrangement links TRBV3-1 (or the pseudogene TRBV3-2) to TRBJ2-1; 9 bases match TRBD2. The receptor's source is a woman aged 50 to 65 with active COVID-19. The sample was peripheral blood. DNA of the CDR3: TGTGCCAGCAGCCAAGAGCCGGCGGGAGGGCCGGGCAATGAGCAGTTCTTC. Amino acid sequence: CASSQEPAGGPGNEQFF.